This TCR beta chain was captured by sequencing in a study of blood T cell repertoires in COVID-19. This table comes from immunoSEQ multiplex PCR, and its TCRdb copy is limited to in-frame clones, with some not included. The data contain some 180,000 clones, around 85% of them singletons. V trimming: 2 bases; J trimming: 5 bases; junction bases outside the gene matches: 7. The germline V gene encodes CDR1 SEHNR and CDR2 FQNEAQ (reference sequence). CDR3 length equals 15 residues. The J gene is TRBJ1-2, the V gene TRBV7-9; 8 nucleotides line up with TRBD1. The sequence came from a man between 45 and 60 years old who had recovered from COVID-19. The material sequenced was peripheral blood. In nucleotides, the CDR3 is TGTGCCAGCAGCTTACCAACAGGGGGTGGGTATGGCTACACCTTC. This codes for CASSLPTGGGYGYTF.